This T cell receptor (beta chain) was recovered during a study of T-cell reconstitution after alpha-beta-depleted transplantation in children. Unique molecular identifiers were incorporated into the prepared TCRbeta library. TCRdb called the PCR reads again in MiXCR, with one record for every CDR3 protein. The sample has 250,000 to 300,000 distinct CDR3 sequences, roughly 9.5% seen once. This clonotype has more than one count but fewer than ten. The CDR3 has 15 residues. With 4 bases clipped from V and 0 bases from J, the junction kept 4 bases outside the gene matches. CDR1 and CDR2 from the germline V gene are SEHNR and FQNEAQ (reference sequence).

The clonotype was recovered from a human donor who donated a stem cell graft to a child with SCID. This material consisted of PBMCs from the stem cell graft donor, taken from the stem cell graft. V and J are TRBV7-9 and TRBJ1-2; 8 bases map to TRBD1. The CDR3 DNA reads as TGTGCCAGCAGCTCCGGGACAGGAGCTAACTATGGCTACACCTTC. Translated: CASSSGTGANYGYTF.